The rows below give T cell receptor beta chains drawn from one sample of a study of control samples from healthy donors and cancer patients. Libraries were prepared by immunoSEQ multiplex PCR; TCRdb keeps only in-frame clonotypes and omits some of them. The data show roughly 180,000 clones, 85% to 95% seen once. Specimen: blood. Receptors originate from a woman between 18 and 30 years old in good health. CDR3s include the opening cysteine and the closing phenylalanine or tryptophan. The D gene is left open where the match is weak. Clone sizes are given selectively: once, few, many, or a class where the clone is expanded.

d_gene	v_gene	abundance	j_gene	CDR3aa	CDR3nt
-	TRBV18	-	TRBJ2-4	CASSYRDGLNNIQYF	TGTGCCAGCTCTTATCGGGATGGCTTAAATAACATTCAGTACTTC
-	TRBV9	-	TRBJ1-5	CASSEGGLNQPQHF	TGTGCCAGCAGCGAAGGGGGGTTGAATCAGCCCCAGCATTTT
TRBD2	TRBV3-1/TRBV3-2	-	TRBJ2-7	CASSHEGTSGQYF	TGTGCCAGCAGCCATGAAGGGACTAGCGGGCAGTACTTC
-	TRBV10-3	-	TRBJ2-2	CAISDYGQSNTGELFF	TGTGCCATCAGTGATTACGGGCAATCGAACACCGGGGAGCTGTTTTTT
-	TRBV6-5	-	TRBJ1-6	CASSRGNNSPLHF	TGTGCCAGCAGTAGGGGGAATAATTCACCCCTCCACTTT
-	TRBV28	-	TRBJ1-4	CASSPPGPEGEKLFF	TGTGCCAGCAGTCCACCGGGCCCCGAGGGTGAAAAACTGTTTTTT
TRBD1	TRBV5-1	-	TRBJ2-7	CASSWTGTYEQYF	TGCGCCAGCAGCTGGACAGGTACCTACGAGCAGTACTTC
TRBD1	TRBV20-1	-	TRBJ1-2	CSASDIQGRYGYTF	TGCAGTGCTAGTGATATACAGGGGCGCTATGGCTACACCTTC
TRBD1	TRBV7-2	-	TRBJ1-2	CASRGRDRGGLYTF	TGTGCCAGCCGAGGCCGGGACAGGGGTGGCCTCTACACCTTC
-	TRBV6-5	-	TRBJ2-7	CASSYGGHEQYF	TGTGCCAGCAGTTACGGGGGCCACGAGCAGTACTTC
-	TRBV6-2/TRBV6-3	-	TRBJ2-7	CASSYSEGSYEQYF	TGTGCCAGCAGTTACTCGGAGGGCTCCTACGAGCAGTACTTC
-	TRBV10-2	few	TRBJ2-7	CASRGDGYEQYF	TGCGCCAGCAGAGGGGACGGCTACGAGCAGTACTTC
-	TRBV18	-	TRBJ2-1	CASSPIRSADEQFF	TGTGCCAGCTCACCAATTCGGAGCGCCGATGAGCAGTTCTTC
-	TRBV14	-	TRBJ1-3	CASSQDLRFGNTIYF	TGTGCCAGCAGCCAAGATTTACGCTTCGGAAACACCATATATTTT
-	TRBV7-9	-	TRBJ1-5	CASRPIETPQHF	TGTGCCAGCAGGCCCATTGAGACGCCCCAGCATTTT
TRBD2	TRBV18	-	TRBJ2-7	CASSPSSGYEQYF	TGTGCCAGCTCACCGAGTAGCGGGTACGAGCAGTACTTC
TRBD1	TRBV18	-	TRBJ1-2	CASSSGTGGYGYTF	TGTGCCAGCTCCTCCGGGACAGGGGGCTATGGCTACACCTTC
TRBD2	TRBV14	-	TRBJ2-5	CASSPTTWRGYQETQYF	TGTGCCAGCAGCCCTACAACTTGGCGGGGGTACCAAGAGACCCAGTACTTC
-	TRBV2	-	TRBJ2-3	CASNLLGDTQYF	TGTGCCAGCAACTTATTGGGAGATACGCAGTATTTT
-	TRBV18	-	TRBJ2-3	CASSLLGKGTDTQYF	TGTGCCAGCTCACTGCTAGGCAAGGGCACAGATACGCAGTATTTT
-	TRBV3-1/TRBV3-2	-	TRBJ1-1	CASRERDTEAFF	TGTGCCAGCAGGGAGAGGGACACTGAAGCTTTCTTT
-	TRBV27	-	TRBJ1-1	CASSPLTGLHYTEAFF	TGTGCCAGCAGTCCACTCACCGGGCTCCATTACACTGAAGCTTTCTTT
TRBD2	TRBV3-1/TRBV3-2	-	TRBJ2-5	CASSPYFSGGETQYF	TGTGCCAGCAGCCCTTACTTTAGCGGGGGGGAGACCCAGTACTTC
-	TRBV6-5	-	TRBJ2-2	CASGPGRTGELFF	TGTGCATCGGGTCCAGGGAGGACCGGGGAGCTGTTTTTT
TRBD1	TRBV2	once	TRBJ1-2	CASSNYGTGGPGYTF	TGTGCCAGCAGTAACTACGGGACAGGGGGCCCAGGCTACACCTTC
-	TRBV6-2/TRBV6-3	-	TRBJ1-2	CASSSQGPGSYTF	TGTGCCAGCAGTTCTCAGGGACCAGGTAGCTACACCTTC
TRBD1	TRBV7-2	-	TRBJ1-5	CASSSQGGAQGQPQHF	TGTGCCAGCAGCTCCCAGGGGGGGGCGCAGGGCCAGCCCCAGCATTTT
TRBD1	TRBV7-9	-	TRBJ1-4	CASSSTGGNEKLFF	TGTGCCAGCAGCTCCACAGGGGGTAACGAAAAACTGTTTTTT
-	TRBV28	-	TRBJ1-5	CASSFVGRGGQPQHF	TGTGCCAGCAGTTTTGTCGGGAGGGGAGGGCAGCCCCAGCATTTT
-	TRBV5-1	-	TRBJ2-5	CASSSDGQRQETQYF	TGCGCCAGCAGCTCAGATGGACAAAGACAAGAGACCCAGTACTTC
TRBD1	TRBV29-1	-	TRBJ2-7	CSYQSPSNRGFPYGQYF	TGCAGCTACCAAAGCCCGTCCAACAGGGGTTTCCCCTACGGGCAGTACTTC
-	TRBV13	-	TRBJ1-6	CASSLKGRDNSPLHF	TGTGCCAGCAGCTTAAAGGGACGGGATAATTCACCCCTCCACTTT
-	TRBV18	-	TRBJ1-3	CASSPQRDSTGNTIYF	TGTGCCAGCTCACCACAGCGAGACAGCACTGGAAACACCATATATTTT
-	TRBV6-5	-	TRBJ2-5	CASSYDSSETQYF	TGTGCCAGCAGTTACGACAGTAGCGAGACCCAGTACTTC
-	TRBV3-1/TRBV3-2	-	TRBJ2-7	CASSQYLSEQYF	TGTGCCAGCAGCCAATATTTAAGCGAGCAGTACTTC
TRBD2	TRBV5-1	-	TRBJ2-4	CASSLGGGPDIQYF	TGCGCCAGCAGCCTGGGGGGAGGGCCGGACATTCAGTACTTC
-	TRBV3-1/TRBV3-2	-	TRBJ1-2	CASSPQGGDGYTF	TGTGCCAGCAGCCCACAGGGTGGAGATGGCTACACCTTC
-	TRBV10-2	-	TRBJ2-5	CASTPATGETQYF	TGCGCCAGCACCCCGGCCACGGGGGAGACCCAGTACTTC
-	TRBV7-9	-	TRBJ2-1	CASSLATSIDEQFF	TGTGCCAGCAGCTTAGCAACTAGTATAGATGAGCAGTTCTTC